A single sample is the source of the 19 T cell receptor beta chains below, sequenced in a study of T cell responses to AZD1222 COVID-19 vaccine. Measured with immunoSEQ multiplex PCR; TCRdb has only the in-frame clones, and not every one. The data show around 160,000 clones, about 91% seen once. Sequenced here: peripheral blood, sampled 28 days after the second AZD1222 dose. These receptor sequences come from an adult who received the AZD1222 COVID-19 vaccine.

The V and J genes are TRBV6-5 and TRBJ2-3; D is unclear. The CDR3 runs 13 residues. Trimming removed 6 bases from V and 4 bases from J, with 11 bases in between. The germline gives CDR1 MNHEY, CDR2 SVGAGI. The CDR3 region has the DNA TGTGCCAGCAGCGTCACAAGCCCAGATACGCAGTATTTT. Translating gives CASSVTSPDTQYF.

CDR3 DNA: TGTGCCAGTAGTATTTGGGGGTCCAGCACTGAAGCTTTCTTT. Protein: CASSIWGSSTEAFF. This chain connects TRBV19 to TRBJ1-1; TRBD1 is a possible D gene (5 bases). This CDR3 comprises 14 residues. From germline, CDR1 is LNHDA and CDR2 SQIVND (reference sequence). Trimming removed 3 bases from V and 4 bases from J, with 12 bases in between.

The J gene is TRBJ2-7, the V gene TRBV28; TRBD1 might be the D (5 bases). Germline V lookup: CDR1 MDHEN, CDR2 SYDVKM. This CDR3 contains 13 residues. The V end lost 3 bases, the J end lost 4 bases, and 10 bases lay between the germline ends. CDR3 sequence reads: CASSFTGRYEQYF. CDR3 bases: TGTGCCAGCAGTTTTACAGGAAGATACGAGCAGTACTTC.

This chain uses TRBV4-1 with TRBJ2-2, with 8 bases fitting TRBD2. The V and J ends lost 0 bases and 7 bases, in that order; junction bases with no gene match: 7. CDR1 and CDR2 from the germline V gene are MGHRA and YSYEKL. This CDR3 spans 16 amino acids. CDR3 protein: CASSQDGAGGNGELFF. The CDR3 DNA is TGCGCCAGCAGCCAAGATGGTGCGGGAGGTAACGGGGAGCTGTTTTTT.

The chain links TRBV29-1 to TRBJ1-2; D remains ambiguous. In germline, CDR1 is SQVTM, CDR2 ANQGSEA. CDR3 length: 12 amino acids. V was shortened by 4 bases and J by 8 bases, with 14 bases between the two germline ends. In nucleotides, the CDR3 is TGCAGCGTTGGCCGAGTAGGGAGGGGCTACACCTTC. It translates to CSVGRVGRGYTF. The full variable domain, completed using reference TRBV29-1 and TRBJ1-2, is SAVISQKPSRDICQRGTSLTIQCQVDSQVTMMFWYRQQPGQSLTLIATANQGSEATYESGFVIDKFPISRPNLTFSTLTVSNMSPEDSSIYLCSVGRVGRGYTFGSGTRLTVV.

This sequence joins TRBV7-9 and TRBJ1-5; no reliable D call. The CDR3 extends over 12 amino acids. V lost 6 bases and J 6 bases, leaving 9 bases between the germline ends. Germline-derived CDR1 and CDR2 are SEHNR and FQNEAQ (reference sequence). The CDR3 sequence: CASSVDGQPQHF. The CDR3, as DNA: TGTGCCAGCAGTGTAGACGGTCAGCCCCAGCATTTT.

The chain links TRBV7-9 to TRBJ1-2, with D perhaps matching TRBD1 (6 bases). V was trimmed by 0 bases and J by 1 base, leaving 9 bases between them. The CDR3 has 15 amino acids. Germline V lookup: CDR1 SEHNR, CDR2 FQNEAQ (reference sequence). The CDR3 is CASSLARTDNYGYTF. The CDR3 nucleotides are TGTGCCAGCAGCTTAGCGAGGACAGATAACTATGGCTACACCTTC.

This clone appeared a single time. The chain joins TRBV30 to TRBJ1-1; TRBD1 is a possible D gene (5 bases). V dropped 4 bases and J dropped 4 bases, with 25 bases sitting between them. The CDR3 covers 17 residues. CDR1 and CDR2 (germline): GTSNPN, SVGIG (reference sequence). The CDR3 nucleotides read TGTGCCTGGACCTCTACGGAGGGGTTGGGGTTCAGCACTGAAGCTTTCTTT. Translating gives CAWTSTEGLGFSTEAFF.

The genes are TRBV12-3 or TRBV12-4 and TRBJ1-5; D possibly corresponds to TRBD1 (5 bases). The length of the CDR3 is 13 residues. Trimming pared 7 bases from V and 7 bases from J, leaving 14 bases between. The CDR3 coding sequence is TGTGCCAGCACCGGGGGGGGAGGACAGCCCCAGCATTTT. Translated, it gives CASTGGGGQPQHF.

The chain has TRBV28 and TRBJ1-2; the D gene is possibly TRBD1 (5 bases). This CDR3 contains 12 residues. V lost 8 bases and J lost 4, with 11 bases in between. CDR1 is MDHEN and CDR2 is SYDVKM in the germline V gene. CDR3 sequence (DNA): TGTGCCAGCGGTTACGGGGGCTATGGCTACACCTTC. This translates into CASGYGGYGYTF.

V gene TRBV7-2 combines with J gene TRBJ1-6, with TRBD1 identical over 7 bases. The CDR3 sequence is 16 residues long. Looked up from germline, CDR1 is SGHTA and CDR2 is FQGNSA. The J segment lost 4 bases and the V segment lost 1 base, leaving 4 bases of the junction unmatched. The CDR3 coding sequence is TGTGCCAGCAGCTTAGAGTCGGGACAGTATAATTCACCCCTCCACTTT. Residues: CASSLESGQYNSPLHF.

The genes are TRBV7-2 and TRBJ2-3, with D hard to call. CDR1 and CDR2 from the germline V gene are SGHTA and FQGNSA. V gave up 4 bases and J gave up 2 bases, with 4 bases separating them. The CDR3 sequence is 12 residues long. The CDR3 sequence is CASSSNTDTQYF. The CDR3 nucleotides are TGTGCCAGCAGCTCGAACACAGATACGCAGTATTTT.

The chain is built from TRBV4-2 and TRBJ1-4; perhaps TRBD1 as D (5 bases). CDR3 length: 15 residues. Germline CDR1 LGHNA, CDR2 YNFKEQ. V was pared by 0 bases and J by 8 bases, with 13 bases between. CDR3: CASSQDGTGWEKLFF. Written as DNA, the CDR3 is TGTGCCAGCAGCCAAGATGGGACGGGTTGGGAAAAACTGTTTTTT.

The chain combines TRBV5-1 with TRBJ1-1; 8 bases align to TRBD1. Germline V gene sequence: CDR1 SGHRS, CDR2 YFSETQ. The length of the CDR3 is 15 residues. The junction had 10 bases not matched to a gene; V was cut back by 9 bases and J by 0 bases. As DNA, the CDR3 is TGCGCCACTACCGACAGGGGCTTTATGAACACTGAAGCTTTCTTT. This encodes CATTDRGFMNTEAFF.

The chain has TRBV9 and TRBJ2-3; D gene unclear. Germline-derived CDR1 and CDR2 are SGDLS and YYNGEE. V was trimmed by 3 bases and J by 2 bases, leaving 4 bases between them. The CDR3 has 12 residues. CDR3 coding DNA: TGTGCCAGCAGCGCGATCACAGATACGCAGTATTTT. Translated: CASSAITDTQYF. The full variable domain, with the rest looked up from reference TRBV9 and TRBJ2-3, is DSGVTQTPKHLITATGQRVTLRCSPRSGDLSVYWYQQSLDQGLQFLIQYYNGEERAKGNILERFSAQQFPDLHSELNLSSLELGDSALYFCASSAITDTQYFGPGTRLTVL.

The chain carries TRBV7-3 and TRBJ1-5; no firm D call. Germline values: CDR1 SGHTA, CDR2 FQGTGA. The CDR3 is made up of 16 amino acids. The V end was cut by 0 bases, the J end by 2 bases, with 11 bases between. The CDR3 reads CASSLTPAPGNQPQHF. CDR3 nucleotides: TGTGCCAGCAGCTTAACCCCCGCGCCGGGCAATCAGCCCCAGCATTTT.

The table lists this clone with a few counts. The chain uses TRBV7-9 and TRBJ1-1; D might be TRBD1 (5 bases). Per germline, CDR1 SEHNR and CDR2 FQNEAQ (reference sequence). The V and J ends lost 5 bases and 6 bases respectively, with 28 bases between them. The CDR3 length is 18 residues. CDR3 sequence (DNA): TGTGCCAGCAGCCCGACCGTTATCGGGACCCCCGATCCACCTGAAGCTTTCTTT. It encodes CASSPTVIGTPDPPEAFF.

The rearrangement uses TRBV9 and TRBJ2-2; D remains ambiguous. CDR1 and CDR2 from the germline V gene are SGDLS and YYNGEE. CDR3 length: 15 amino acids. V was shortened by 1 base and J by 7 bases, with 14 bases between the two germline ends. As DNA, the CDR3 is TGTGCCAGCAGCGTATCACCCACCTTGGACGGGGAGCTGTTTTTT. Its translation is CASSVSPTLDGELFF.

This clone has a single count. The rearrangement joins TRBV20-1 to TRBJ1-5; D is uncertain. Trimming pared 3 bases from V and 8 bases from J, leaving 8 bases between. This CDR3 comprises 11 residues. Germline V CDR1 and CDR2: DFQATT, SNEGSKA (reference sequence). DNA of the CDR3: TGCAGTGCTAGGGAGGGTGAGCCCCAGCATTTT. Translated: CSAREGEPQHF.